These 13 T cell receptor beta chains were sequenced from one sample in a study of response to subunit inactivated influenza vaccine. In TCRdb, the RT-PCR reads were re-called with MiXCR into one record per CDR3 protein. The table records 650,000 to 800,000 distinct CDR3 sequences, about 14% of them present only once. The sequencing here drew on PBMCs from blood, taken 14 to 15 days before vaccination. These receptor sequences come from a man aged 45-65 years who received an inactivated influenza vaccine.

This clonotype was seen more than once but under ten times. The chain is built from TRBV9 and TRBJ2-7; D possibly uses TRBD1 or TRBD2 (5 bases each). CDR1 is SGDLS, CDR2 YYNGEE, per germline. V dropped 0 bases and J dropped 3 bases, with 19 bases sitting between them. The CDR3 contains 17 residues. The CDR3 here is CASSVGGSIGAVYEQYF. The CDR3 nucleotides read TGTGCCAGCAGCGTAGGGGGTTCGATCGGGGCCGTCTACGAGCAGTACTTC.

The J gene is TRBJ2-3, the V gene TRBV29-1; tentatively, D is TRBD1 (6 bases). This CDR3 has 13 residues. The germline V gene has CDR1 SQVTM and CDR2 ANQGSEA. V shed 4 bases and J shed 2 bases, with 10 bases lying between them. In nucleotides, the CDR3 is TGCAGCGTTGGTGAGGGGGACACAGATACGCAGTATTTT. This gives the protein CSVGEGDTDTQYF.

This chain links TRBV6-1 with TRBJ1-1; maybe TRBD1 (6 bases). V was pared by 10 bases and J by 0 bases, with 15 bases between. The CDR3 is 14 amino acids. Germline CDR1 and CDR2: MNHNS and SASEGT. CDR3 sequence (DNA): TGTGCCACCCAAGGGGGGTTCATGAACACTGAAGCTTTCTTT. Protein product: CATQGGFMNTEAFF.

This clonotype turned up a few times. V usage is TRBV19 and J usage is TRBJ1-2; 11 nucleotides align to TRBD1. V shed 11 bases and J 5 bases; nucleotides not matched to a gene: 7. The germline V gene has CDR1 LNHDA and CDR2 SQIVND (reference sequence). This CDR3 contains 13 residues. CDR3 sequence: CASEGQGDYGYTF. CDR3 in DNA: TGTGCCTCCGAGGGACAGGGGGATTATGGCTACACCTTC.

J is TRBJ2-7 and V is TRBV7-2; 7 nucleotides match TRBD1. The germline CDR1 and CDR2 sequences are SGHTA and FQGNSA. This CDR3 comprises 12 residues. Losses at the gene ends were 3 bases for V and 9 bases for J; bases not matched to a gene: 5. This CDR3 is CASSLSRDRQYF. DNA for the CDR3: TGTGCCAGCAGCTTGAGCCGGGACAGGCAGTACTTC.

This clonotype turned up a few times. The chain combines TRBV6-2 or TRBV6-3 with TRBJ1-5; 7 nucleotides match TRBD1. CDR3 length: 15 amino acids. J lost 0 bases, V lost 5 bases, and 4 bases had no gene match. Germline V gene data show CDR1 as MNHEY and CDR2 as SVGEGT. The CDR3, as DNA: TGTGCCAGCAGTCTACAGGGGATTAGCAATCAGCCCCAGCATTTT. Translating it yields CASSLQGISNQPQHF.

This chain links TRBV6-2 or TRBV6-3 with TRBJ2-7; tentatively, D is TRBD2 (5 bases). The ends were cut back, 5 bases at V and 9 bases at J, with 17 bases in the middle. Looked up from germline, CDR1 is MNHEY and CDR2 is SVGEGT. This CDR3 is built from 13 residues. The CDR3 sequence is CASSQRSGNGQYF. In DNA, the CDR3 is TGTGCCAGCAGTCAACGGTCCGGGAACGGGCAGTACTTC.

The chain is built from TRBV20-1 and TRBJ2-5; either TRBD1 or TRBD2 may supply D (6 bases each). The germline CDR1 and CDR2 sequences are DFQATT and SNEGSKA (reference sequence). This CDR3 comprises 15 residues. V was clipped by 1 base and J by 1 base, with 13 bases between them. The CDR3, as DNA: TGCAGTGCTAGAGTTCGGGGGCGAGGCCAAGAGACCCAGTACTTC. It encodes CSARVRGRGQETQYF.

This clonotype turned up a few times. The chain links TRBV4-3 to TRBJ2-5, with TRBD1 matching 7 bases. The V gene's germline CDR1 is LGHNA and CDR2 YSLEER. This CDR3 has 13 residues. With V trimmed by 8 bases and J by 7 bases, 10 bases remained unmatched. The CDR3 nucleotides are TGCGCCAGCCGGACAGGATATACAGGGACCCAGTACTTC. Its translation is CASRTGYTGTQYF.

The chain joins TRBV4-3 to TRBJ1-2; tentatively, D is TRBD1 (6 bases). The germline V gene encodes CDR1 LGHNA and CDR2 YSLEER. There are 16 residues in the CDR3. Trimming stripped 0 bases from V and 4 bases from J, with 15 bases between. CDR3 DNA: TGCGCCAGCAGCCAAGACGGCCAGGGGTCGACCTATGGCTACACCTTC. It specifies CASSQDGQGSTYGYTF.

This clonotype came up a few times. This rearrangement joins TRBV4-1 to TRBJ2-1; 9 positions agree with TRBD2. J was trimmed by 9 bases and V by 1 base; bases with no gene match: 4. The CDR3 has 14 residues. The V gene's germline CDR1 is MGHRA and CDR2 YSYEKL. The CDR3 sequence: CASSQGTSVGEQFF. CDR3 DNA sequence: TGCGCCAGCAGCCAAGGGACTAGCGTTGGTGAGCAGTTCTTC.

This clonotype was seen a few times. V gene TRBV10-2 combines with J gene TRBJ1-6; no firm D call. Trimming took off 6 bases at V and 8 bases at J, with 14 bases between the two ends. The V gene's germline CDR1 is WSHSY and CDR2 SAAADI. There are 14 residues in the CDR3. The CDR3 sequence: CASSQQRLDSPLHF. The CDR3 region has the DNA TGCGCCAGCAGCCAACAGCGTCTTGATTCACCCCTCCACTTT.

As concerns this clonotype: One junction end disagrees with the germline gene, perhaps due to a read error. The CDR3 spells CASSQTGGAIF. The CDR3 DNA is TGTGCCAGCAGCCAGACAGGGGGCGCGATCTTT. The chain carries TRBV6-2 or TRBV6-3 and TRBJ1-1, with 10 bases lining up with TRBD1. This CDR3 comprises 11 residues. The germline CDR1 and CDR2 sequences are MNHEY and SVGEGT.